The next 18 T cell receptor beta chains were all read from a single sample in a study of blood T cells in healthy people across ages. Then a second PCR, running about 6 to 11 cycles, was carried out with a sample-barcoded 5' primer and a J-beta primer mix. TCRdb re-called the 5' RACE reads with MiXCR, one entry per CDR3 protein. The sample holds some 890,000 distinct CDR3 sequences; about 28% are singletons and the top ten take around 9.6%. In addition, the sample was reused for a study of T cells of mothers and their children.

The material sequenced was blood. Every receptor here comes from a woman aged 35 to 49 in good health.

This clonotype turned up a few times. The rearrangement links TRBV2 to TRBJ1-1; D unresolved. Trimming left V 7 bases short and J 0 bases short, with 15 bases between. The germline V gene has CDR1 SNHLY and CDR2 FYNNEI. This CDR3 is built from 15 residues. CDR3: CASTPLDLMNTEAFF. DNA for the CDR3: TGTGCCAGCACCCCATTAGACCTCATGAACACTGAAGCTTTCTTT.

The CDR3 DNA is TGTGCCAGCAGTGAAATCAGGGCTGCCGAGCAGTACTTC. It translates to CASSEIRAAEQYF. This sequence joins TRBV2 and TRBJ2-7; possibly TRBD1 for D (5 bases). Trimming took 2 bases from V and 6 from J, leaving 11 bases between them. Germline lookup yields CDR1 SNHLY and CDR2 FYNNEI. This CDR3 has 13 residues.

This clonotype was detected only a few times. The chain uses TRBV14 and TRBJ2-7; D perhaps matches TRBD1 (6 bases). The germline V gene has CDR1 SGHDN and CDR2 FVKESK. Trimming cost V 4 bases and J 5 bases, with 18 bases left between them. This CDR3 has 15 residues. CDR3 in amino acids: CASSLWTADMNEQYF. CDR3 nucleotides: TGTGCCAGCAGCCTCTGGACAGCGGATATGAACGAGCAGTACTTC.

This clonotype was seen only a few times. The chain combines TRBV19 with TRBJ1-2; 7 bases align to TRBD1. Germline V lookup: CDR1 LNHDA, CDR2 SQIVND (reference sequence). The CDR3 covers 11 residues. V shed 10 bases and J 8 bases; nucleotides not matched to a gene: 7. CDR3 coding DNA: TGTGCCATCTCACAGGGGAACGGCTACACCTTC. Its protein is CAISQGNGYTF.

The chain is built from TRBV11-2 and TRBJ2-7; D possibly corresponds to TRBD1 (7 bases). Germline loops: CDR1 SGHAT, CDR2 FQNNGV. The ends were cut back, 5 bases at V and 3 bases at J, with 17 bases in the middle. The CDR3 runs to 15 residues. The CDR3 bases are TGTGCCAGCAGCATAGGGGGGACAGTACTCTACGAGCAGTACTTC. It yields the protein CASSIGGTVLYEQYF.

This clonotype was seen at least ten times. CDR3 nucleotides: TGTGCCAGCAGCGCAGGGTTTATCACTGAAGCTTTCTTT. Protein sequence: CASSAGFITEAFF. This sequence joins TRBV12-3 or TRBV12-4 and TRBJ1-1, with D tentatively TRBD1 (5 bases). CDR3 length: 13 residues. Trimming shortened V by 6 bases and J by 4 bases, and 12 bases separated the two germline ends.

Many counts were recorded for this clonotype. This rearrangement joins TRBV5-1 to TRBJ1-2; 8 bases align to TRBD1. J was trimmed by 7 bases and V by 0 bases; bases with no gene match: 5. Germline loops: CDR1 SGHRS, CDR2 YFSETQ. The CDR3 is 14 residues long. CDR3 nucleotide sequence: TGCGCCAGCAGCTTGGCAGGGGGCGCTTCTGGCTACACCTTC. Translation: CASSLAGGASGYTF.

In its sample, this clonotype was seen many times. This chain connects TRBV7-8 to TRBJ2-5; 7 nucleotides match TRBD2. Germline V gene data show CDR1 as SGHVS and CDR2 as FQNEAQ. CDR3 size: 16 residues. With 2 bases clipped from V and 1 base from J, the junction kept 7 bases outside the gene matches. The CDR3 DNA reads TGTGCCAGCAGCTTAACACGGGAGCGGGGCCAAGAGACCCAGTACTTC. This encodes CASSLTRERGQETQYF.

The V call is TRBV7-9, the J call TRBJ2-7; 8 nucleotides align to TRBD2. CDR3 size: 16 residues. The V segment lost 5 bases and the J segment 3 bases; nucleotides outside the gene matches: 12. Germline V gives CDR1 SEHNR, CDR2 FQNEAQ (reference sequence). The CDR3 here is CASSRGRTSGDYEQYF. As DNA, the CDR3 is TGTGCCAGCAGCCGAGGTAGAACTAGCGGAGACTACGAGCAGTACTTC. The full variable domain, rest sourced from reference TRBV7-9 and TRBJ2-7, is DTGVSQNPRHKITKRGQNVTFRCDPISEHNRLYWYRQTLGQGPEFLTYFQNEAQLEKSRLLSDRFSAERPKGSFSTLEIQRTEQGDSAMYLCASSRGRTSGDYEQYFGPGTRLTVT.

The V and J genes are TRBV19 and TRBJ1-2; no definite D call. The germline V gene encodes CDR1 LNHDA and CDR2 SQIVND (reference sequence). V lost 6 bases and J 2 bases, leaving 13 bases between the germline ends. The CDR3 extends over 14 amino acids. CDR3 protein: CASRDWAENYGYTF. In DNA form, the CDR3 reads TGTGCCAGTAGGGATTGGGCGGAAAACTATGGCTACACCTTC.

This chain links TRBV3-1 with TRBJ1-1, with 8 nucleotides matching TRBD1. This CDR3 is built from 15 residues. V lost 0 bases, J lost 5 bases, and 5 bases stayed unmatched. Germline loops: CDR1 LGHDT, CDR2 YNNKEL (reference sequence). The CDR3 reads CASSQEWQGATEAFF. The CDR3 nucleotides read TGTGCCAGCAGCCAAGAATGGCAGGGGGCGACTGAAGCTTTCTTT.

This clonotype has ten or more counts. CDR3 nucleotides: TGCAGCCCTGAGGGGCTGGGGAGCTCCTACAATGAGCAGTTCTTC. Protein: CSPEGLGSSYNEQFF. This chain links TRBV29-1 with TRBJ2-1; perhaps D is TRBD1 or TRBD2 (5 bases each). CDR3 length equals 15 residues. CDR1 SQVTM and CDR2 ANQGSEA come from the germline V gene. Trimming shortened V by 8 bases and J by 0 bases, and 17 bases separated the two germline ends.

This clonotype came up a few times. This could be a read error, since a much larger clone is one nucleotide away. The chain has TRBV5-6 and TRBJ2-7; TRBD1 agrees at 10 bases. Germline V gives CDR1 SGHDT, CDR2 YYEEEE. This CDR3 is 16 amino acids long. CDR3 amino acids: CVSSLYGGTGAYEQYF. DNA of the CDR3: TGTGTCAGCAGCTTGTACGGGGGGACAGGGGCCTACGAGCAGTACTTC. Full variable domain (outside the CDR3, taken from reference TRBV5-6 and TRBJ2-7): DAGVTQSPTHLIKTRGQQVTLRCSPKSGHDTVSWYQQALGQGPQFIFQYYEEEERQRGNFPDRFSGHQFPNYSSELNVNALLLGDSALYLCVSSLYGGTGAYEQYFGPGTRLTVT.

About this clonotype: The junction departs from the called germline gene at one end, perhaps through a read error. The chain combines TRBV28 with TRBJ2-6, with D uncertain. The CDR3 sequence is 18 residues long. The germline V gene has CDR1 MDHEN and CDR2 SYDVKM. DNA of the CDR3: TGTGCCGGCAGTTTCTCTTCCGCCAGGAACTCTGGGGCCAACGTCCTGACTTTC. Its protein is CAGSFSSARNSGANVLTF.

The count of this clonotype is one. The genes are TRBV29-1 and TRBJ2-1; 12 positions agree with TRBD2. CDR3 length: 15 residues. The ends lost 3 bases at V and 6 bases at J; junction bases unmatched: 6. Germline V gene lookup returns CDR1 SQVTM and CDR2 ANQGSEA. CDR3 bases: TGCAGCGTTGACCGCCTAGCGGGGGGGCGCAATGAGCAGTTCTTC. Residues: CSVDRLAGGRNEQFF.

In this sample, this clonotype turned up many times. The chain links TRBV20-1 to TRBJ2-7; D is unclear. The CDR3 contains 11 residues. The V gene's germline CDR1 is DFQATT and CDR2 SNEGSKA (reference sequence). The V end lost 3 bases, the J end lost 4 bases, and 7 bases lay between the germline ends. The CDR3 spells CSASQGYEQYF. DNA of the CDR3: TGCAGTGCTAGTCAAGGGTACGAGCAGTACTTC.

This clonotype has only a few counts. This chain connects TRBV20-1 to TRBJ2-4; D perhaps matches TRBD2 (7 bases). Trimming cost V 6 bases and J 6 bases, with 21 bases left between them. Germline V gene sequence: CDR1 DFQATT, CDR2 SNEGSKA (reference sequence). The CDR3 has 15 amino acids. Here the CDR3 reads CSAFLPRGGVNIQYF. As DNA, the CDR3 is TGCAGTGCCTTCCTCCCGAGGGGGGGCGTAAACATTCAGTACTTC.

There are a few counts of this clonotype. The gene calls are TRBV12-3 or TRBV12-4 and TRBJ2-7, with 8 nucleotides matching TRBD1. The CDR3 is made up of 14 amino acids. J was trimmed by 2 bases and V by 6 bases; bases with no gene match: 6. DNA for the CDR3: TGTGCCAGCAGGTCCGGGACAGGAGCCTACGAGCAGTACTTC. This gives the protein CASRSGTGAYEQYF.